The rows below give T cell receptor beta chains drawn from one sample of a study of blood T cell repertoires in COVID-19. The method was immunoSEQ multiplex PCR; TCRdb's version includes in-frame clones alone and lacks a portion of them. The repertoire consists of about 190,000 clones, with around 84% occurring once and the leading ten covering about 3.5%. Specimen: PBMCs or T cells enriched from blood (not recorded which). The receptors were gathered from a woman younger than 45 who had recovered from COVID-19. CDR3s leave out the opening cysteine and the closing phenylalanine or tryptophan. Fields, in order: J gene, V gene, CDR3 protein.

TRBJ2-7	TRBV28	ASSEGLAGISYEQY
TRBJ1-2	TRBV28	ASSYTKPGQGRGYT
TRBJ2-1	TRBV18	ASSPVRRRDGEQF
TRBJ2-7	TRBV28	ASSTTPLGNYEQY
TRBJ2-2	TRBV5-8	ASSSGEGDTGELF
TRBJ1-6	TRBV2	ASSGTGKNSPLH
TRBJ2-1	TRBV7-8	ASSPGGRDWHWDEQF
TRBJ1-1	TRBV7-6	ASSTPTGGGTEAF
TRBJ1-1	TRBV28	ASSLLQNTEAF
TRBJ2-1	TRBV5-1	ASSFPTSGGALYNEQF
TRBJ2-7	TRBV6-5	ASSATSGSTYEQY
TRBJ1-1	TRBV29-1	SAGQGALTEAF
TRBJ1-1	TRBV18	ASSPTMTGGDVMNTEAF
TRBJ2-7	TRBV6-5	ASSYSFGSGYEQY
TRBJ1-1	TRBV18	ASSPLQLLEAF
TRBJ1-5	TRBV5-8	ASSLARNRVPQH
TRBJ2-3	TRBV6-1	ASSEAYASGPSTDTQY
TRBJ2-4	TRBV5-1	ASSTTGTGLAKNIQY
TRBJ2-5	TRBV19	ASSSPRDRGQETQY
TRBJ1-3	TRBV28	ASRSPAGNTIY
TRBJ1-4	TRBV7-9	ASSLSLDTEKLF
TRBJ1-1	TRBV7-2	ASTPPYRGSTNAEAF
TRBJ1-1	TRBV7-9	AGMGARGSYGDTEAF
TRBJ2-6	TRBV15	ATSSPGAGANVLT
TRBJ2-1	TRBV3-1/TRBV3-2	ASSQDPGHSYNEQF
TRBJ2-2	TRBV5-1	ASSLDSLNTGELF
TRBJ1-5	TRBV19	ASSIKRGTSQPQH
TRBJ2-3	TRBV5-1	ASSGSSGSNTDTQY
TRBJ1-1	TRBV10-1	ASSHPPGTMNTEAF
TRBJ2-2	TRBV5-1	ASSSTGSNTGELF
TRBJ2-5	TRBV5-1	ASSPAGGETQY
TRBJ1-2	TRBV19	ASSKYGSYGYT
TRBJ2-2	TRBV7-9	ASSRTSGQDTGELF
TRBJ2-3	TRBV9	ASSVATGRGTDTQY
TRBJ2-5	TRBV4-1	ASSQETGGTRETQY
TRBJ1-2	TRBV2	ATQPQHFPSYGYT
TRBJ1-5	TRBV28	ASSSLRGMSSNQPQH
TRBJ1-4	TRBV15	ATSRDGNEKLF
TRBJ1-2	TRBV9	ASSGGPLSYGYT
TRBJ2-3	TRBV6-4	ASSEASGTDTQY
TRBJ2-5	TRBV5-1	ASSLDGAETQY
TRBJ1-5	TRBV3-1/TRBV3-2	ASSQGDRPMQPQH
TRBJ2-1	TRBV28	ASSWVGGAYNEQF